This is a list of T cell receptor beta chains from one sample in a study of blood T cell repertoires in COVID-19. Using immunoSEQ multiplex PCR, the repertoire was profiled, and TCRdb retains in-frame clones only, with some absent. The data contain under 15,000 clones, 92% of them singletons. Sequenced material: peripheral blood. Receptors were obtained from a woman in her 70s with active COVID-19. CDR3s include the opening cysteine and the closing phenylalanine or tryptophan. The D gene is left open where the match is weak. Not all rows give a size; the values are once, few, many and, for expanded clones, a class.

v_gene	j_gene	d_gene	abundance	CDR3nt	CDR3aa
TRBV7-8	TRBJ2-5	TRBD2	NA	TGTGCCAGCAGCTTAAGGGCTAGCGGGAACGCCCCGGGGACCCAGTACTTC	CASSLRASGNAPGTQYF
TRBV30	TRBJ1-1	NA	NA	TGTGCCTCCGACAGGAGGGAAGCTTTCTTT	CASDRREAFF
TRBV19	TRBJ2-7	TRBD2	NA	TGTGCCAGTACCCCCGGGGGGGACCACTACGAGCAGTACTTC	CASTPGGDHYEQYF
TRBV7-2	TRBJ2-7	TRBD1	NA	TGTGCCAGCAGCTCCCAAGGGACAGCGCTCTCCTACGAGCAGTACTTC	CASSSQGTALSYEQYF
TRBV12-3/TRBV12-4	TRBJ1-1	TRBD1	NA	TGTGCCAGCAGTTTCCAGGGGGGCGTTGAAGCTTTCTTT	CASSFQGGVEAFF
TRBV29-1	TRBJ2-3	NA	NA	TGCAGCGTTGGCAGGGTGGGCACAGATACGCAGTATTTT	CSVGRVGTDTQYF
TRBV15	TRBJ2-1	TRBD1	NA	TGTGCCACCAGCAGAGTTTTGGGGACAGGGCCCTACAATGAGCAGTTCTTC	CATSRVLGTGPYNEQFF
TRBV12-3/TRBV12-4	TRBJ1-1	NA	NA	TGTGCCAGCAGTTTAGGCAGGGAGGTTGAAGCTTTCTTT	CASSLGREVEAFF
TRBV11-3	TRBJ2-1	TRBD2	NA	TGTGCCAGCAGCTTAGCTAGCGGGAGCTCCTACAATGAGCAGTTCTTC	CASSLASGSSYNEQFF
TRBV6-2/TRBV6-3	TRBJ2-4	NA	NA	TGTGCCAGCAGTGAGGTGCTAGCCAAAAACATTCAGTACTTC	CASSEVLAKNIQYF
TRBV7-3	TRBJ2-1	NA	medium-sized	TGTGCCAGCAGCGCCCTTTCTAGCGCAGGCGAGCAGTTCTTC	CASSALSSAGEQFF
TRBV29-1	TRBJ1-4	TRBD1	NA	TGCAGCGTTGGTAATTACAGGGGAGGAGGTGAAAAACTGTTTTTT	CSVGNYRGGGEKLFF
TRBV4-1	TRBJ2-4	NA	NA	TGCGCCAGCAGCCTTAGGACTGGCCCGATGAACATTCAGTACTTC	CASSLRTGPMNIQYF
TRBV28	TRBJ2-7	TRBD1	NA	TGTGCCAGCAGTCTATATATAGAGACCACAGGGGACCGCTACGAGCAGTACTTC	CASSLYIETTGDRYEQYF
TRBV7-2	TRBJ1-6	TRBD1	NA	TGTGCCAGCAGCCCCCGGGACAGGGCAAATTCACCCCTCCACTTT	CASSPRDRANSPLHF
TRBV28	TRBJ2-2	TRBD2	NA	TGTGCCAGCAGTCCAACCCCCGGGACTAGAGCCACCGGGGAGCTGTTTTTT	CASSPTPGTRATGELFF
TRBV18	TRBJ2-7	TRBD1	NA	TGTGCCAGCTCACCACTTACGGCAGGGGGTAAATCCTACGAGCAGTACTTC	CASSPLTAGGKSYEQYF
TRBV19	TRBJ1-2	TRBD1	NA	TGTGCCAGTAGTACCACAGGGGGCGTTGGCTACACCTTC	CASSTTGGVGYTF
TRBV7-2	TRBJ2-3	TRBD2	NA	TGTGCCAGTCAGGGACTAGCGAGCACAGATACGCAGTATTTT	CASQGLASTDTQYF
TRBV7-2	TRBJ1-1	TRBD1	NA	TGTGCCAGCAGCTTAGGGCTCAGGGGGTTAAGGGCTTTCTTT	CASSLGLRGLRAFF
TRBV6-6	TRBJ2-7	NA	NA	TGTGCCAGCAGTTCGCCGCCGGGAGAGCTAGAGCAGTACTTC	CASSSPPGELEQYF
TRBV28	TRBJ2-1	NA	NA	TGTGCCAGCAGCACACCGGGGGTGCGGCTGGCCTACAATGAGCAGTTCTTC	CASSTPGVRLAYNEQFF
TRBV2	TRBJ2-1	TRBD2	NA	TGTGCCAGCAGTGATCTACTAGCGGCCAATGAGCAGTTCTTC	CASSDLLAANEQFF
TRBV5-4	TRBJ2-3	TRBD2	NA	TGTGCCAGCAGCCCTACTAGCGGGAGGGCCGATACGCAGTATTTT	CASSPTSGRADTQYF
TRBV7-9	TRBJ1-4	NA	NA	TGTGCCAGCAGCTTTAGGGGCGCCAATGAAAAACTGTTTTTT	CASSFRGANEKLFF
TRBV7-9	TRBJ2-2	TRBD1	NA	TGTGCCAGCAGCTTAGTAAGGGGGCGCGGCACCGGGGAGCTGTTTTTT	CASSLVRGRGTGELFF
TRBV11-2	TRBJ2-7	TRBD2	NA	TGTGCCAGCAGCTTAGCGGGAGGACACCAGGAGCAGTACTTC	CASSLAGGHQEQYF
TRBV24-1	TRBJ2-3	TRBD2	NA	TGTGCCACCAGTGATAGGAGGGCTAGCGGGAGCACAGATACGCAGTATTTT	CATSDRRASGSTDTQYF
TRBV7-9	TRBJ2-5	NA	NA	TGTGCCAGCAGCTCAGGGGTCCGGTTGGGGGAGAGAGCAGAGACCCAGTACTTC	CASSSGVRLGERAETQYF
TRBV10-2	TRBJ1-2	TRBD1	NA	TGCGCCAGCAGTGAGTCGTCAGTAGGACAGGGCTATGGCTACACCTTC	CASSESSVGQGYGYTF
TRBV3-1/TRBV3-2	TRBJ2-7	TRBD2	once	TGTGCCAGCAGCCAAGATCCTAGCGGGAGGGCGTACGAGCAGTACTTC	CASSQDPSGRAYEQYF
TRBV20-1	TRBJ1-6	NA	NA	TGCAGTGCTAGTAGGGGGGGAAATTCACCCCTCCACTTT	CSASRGGNSPLHF
TRBV30	TRBJ1-3	NA	NA	TGTGCCTGGAGGGGGATTGGAACAGGGTTCGGAAACACCATATATTTT	CAWRGIGTGFGNTIYF
TRBV4-3	TRBJ2-2	TRBD2	NA	TGCGCCAGCAGCCAAGTATGGTCTAGCGGAGGCGCGAACACCGGGGAGCTGTTTTTT	CASSQVWSSGGANTGELFF
TRBV6-5	TRBJ2-7	NA	NA	TGTGCCAGCAGTTACAGTCAGGGCCCCTACGAGCAGTACTTC	CASSYSQGPYEQYF
TRBV10-3	TRBJ2-7	TRBD2	NA	TGTGCCATCAGTGAGTCTAGCGGGAGGGGCGAGCAGTACTTC	CAISESSGRGEQYF
TRBV6-6	TRBJ1-2	TRBD1	NA	TGTGCCAGCAGTTACCGCGGGACAGTTACTCCTTATGGCTACACCTTC	CASSYRGTVTPYGYTF
TRBV24-1	TRBJ1-2	TRBD1	NA	TGTGCCACCAGTGATCCTACAGGGGGCGTAAGTGGCTACACCTTC	CATSDPTGGVSGYTF
TRBV7-6	TRBJ2-1	NA	NA	TGTGCCAGCAGCTTAGCGCCTCTCGGGAGTGGGTCCTACAATGAGCAGTTCTTC	CASSLAPLGSGSYNEQFF
TRBV6-2/TRBV6-3	TRBJ2-3	TRBD2	NA	TGTGCCAGCAGTCCAGGCATTACTAGCGTGTATTTT	CASSPGITSVYF
TRBV27	TRBJ2-7	TRBD2	NA	TGTGCCAGCAACCCGGGACTAGGGTACGAGCAGTACTTC	CASNPGLGYEQYF
TRBV27	TRBJ2-2	TRBD1	NA	TGTGCCAGCACCAATCTCCGGGACAGGAACACCGGGGAGCTGTTTTTT	CASTNLRDRNTGELFF
TRBV5-1	TRBJ2-7	TRBD2	NA	TGCGCCAGCAGCTGGGGGACTAGCGGGCTTACCTACGAGCAGTACTTC	CASSWGTSGLTYEQYF
TRBV7-3	TRBJ2-3	TRBD2	NA	TGTGCCAGCAGCCGCCGGACTAGCGGCACAGATACGCAGTATTTT	CASSRRTSGTDTQYF
TRBV27	TRBJ2-3	NA	once	TGTGCCAGCAAGGAGGTCCTCACAGATACGCAGTATTTT	CASKEVLTDTQYF
TRBV29-1	TRBJ2-5	TRBD2	NA	TGCAGCGTTGACCTAGCGGGAGAGACCCAGTACTTC	CSVDLAGETQYF
TRBV4-2	TRBJ2-1	TRBD1	NA	TGTGCCAGCAGCCCATCTTTATTAGGACAGGGGTTATACAATGAGCAGTTCTTC	CASSPSLLGQGLYNEQFF
TRBV21-1	TRBJ2-1	NA	once	TGTGCCAGCAGCACGACTAGGGGTGAGCAGTTCTTC	CASSTTRGEQFF
TRBV7-8	TRBJ2-1	NA	NA	TGTGCCAGCAGCTTAGTCTGGGGAGTTTACAATGAGCAGTTCTTC	CASSLVWGVYNEQFF
TRBV6-5	TRBJ2-7	TRBD2	once	TGTGCCAGCAGCGGCGGGACTAGCGGCTCCTACGAGCAGTACTTC	CASSGGTSGSYEQYF
TRBV21-1	TRBJ2-1	NA	once	TGTGCCGGGCCCCCCGGGACTAGGGGGTGTGAGCAGTTCTTC	CAGPPGTRGCEQFF
TRBV18	TRBJ2-1	TRBD1	NA	TGTGCCAGCTCACCAATTGGGACAGGACCCAACAATGAGCAGTTCTTC	CASSPIGTGPNNEQFF
TRBV9	TRBJ2-7	TRBD1	NA	TGTGCCAGCAGCGTAGGGGACAGGGTGCAGTACTTC	CASSVGDRVQYF
TRBV7-9	TRBJ1-2	NA	once	TGTGCCAGCAGACTTGACGGGGAGGGAGGCGGCTACACCTTC	CASRLDGEGGGYTF
TRBV27	TRBJ2-3	NA	NA	TGTGCCAGCAGTTTCAGGTACTCTGGAGGGGCCCGCACAGATACGCAGTATTTT	CASSFRYSGGARTDTQYF
TRBV6-1	TRBJ2-2	NA	NA	TGTGCCAGCAGTGAAGCCGAGTCGGGGTCTTTTAAGACCGGGGAGCTGTTTTTT	CASSEAESGSFKTGELFF
TRBV5-1	TRBJ2-2	TRBD2	NA	TGCGCCAGCAGCTTGTTAGCGGGAGGGCCTACCGGGGAGCTGTTTTTT	CASSLLAGGPTGELFF
TRBV9	TRBJ2-7	NA	NA	TGTGCCAGCAGCGGCTCTATCTCTCCAAACGAGCAGTACTTC	CASSGSISPNEQYF
TRBV18	TRBJ2-1	TRBD2	NA	TGTGCCAGCTCACCCCCGCGGGGTGGAGCGGGAGAGGTGAGTGAGCAGTTCTTC	CASSPPRGGAGEVSEQFF
TRBV11-2	TRBJ1-4	NA	NA	TGTGCCAGCAGCGCAACAGGGACTATTAATGAAAAACTGTTTTTT	CASSATGTINEKLFF